Below, 6 T cell receptor beta chains from the same sample are listed, as sequenced in a study of blood T cell repertoires in COVID-19. Measured with immunoSEQ multiplex PCR; TCRdb has only the in-frame clones, and not every one. Found here are 150,000 or so clones, around nine tenths of them singletons; the top ten hold roughly 1.2%. Sequenced input: PBMCs or T cells enriched from blood (not recorded which). These receptors all stem from a woman aged 25 to 39 with acute COVID-19.

This clone was counted a few times. The CDR3 loop reads CSVVFTGLAFF. CDR3 DNA sequence: TGCAGCGTTGTCTTCACGGGTTTAGCTTTCTTT. The rearrangement uses TRBV29-1 and TRBJ1-1; D is unclear. V was clipped by 4 bases and J by 10 bases, with 13 bases between them. The length of the CDR3 is 11 residues. Germline V CDR1 and CDR2: SQVTM, ANQGSEA.

The chain is built from TRBV7-2 and TRBJ1-2; D may be TRBD1 (5 bases). The CDR3 sequence is 13 residues long. V was trimmed by 0 bases and J by 8 bases, leaving 10 bases between them. Germline CDR1 and CDR2: SGHTA and FQGNSA. The CDR3 spells CASSLAGGGGYTF. The CDR3 nucleotides read TGTGCCAGCAGCTTAGCCGGGGGAGGGGGCTACACCTTC.

The rearrangement links TRBV27 to TRBJ1-3; unclear D gene. The length of the CDR3 is 15 residues. CDR1 MNHEY and CDR2 SMNVEV come from the germline V gene (reference sequence). Trimming cost V 6 bases and J 0 bases, with 12 bases left between them. The DNA for the CDR3 is TGTGCCAGCAGAGCGACCGCAGTCTCTGGAAACACCATATATTTT. Encoded protein: CASRATAVSGNTIYF.

The sample holds one count of this clone. The CDR3 DNA is TGTGCCAGCAGCTTAGGCACAGGGGGTTTCTACGAGCAGTACTTC. This codes for CASSLGTGGFYEQYF. The chain couples TRBV7-9 to TRBJ2-7; 8 bases fit TRBD1. The J segment lost 3 bases and the V segment lost 1 base, leaving 5 bases of the junction unmatched. The CDR3 is 15 residues long. Per germline, CDR1 SEHNR and CDR2 FQNEAQ (reference sequence).

The chain combines TRBV19 with TRBJ1-3; D unclear. In germline, CDR1 is LNHDA, CDR2 SQIVND (reference sequence). The CDR3 covers 12 residues. Trimming stripped 8 bases from V and 0 bases from J, with 5 bases between. CDR3 DNA sequence: TGTGCCAGTCTGAGCTCTGGAAACACCATATATTTT. Amino acid sequence: CASLSSGNTIYF.

V usage is TRBV30 and J usage is TRBJ1-2; 10 nucleotides line up with TRBD1. The CDR3 consists of 16 residues. V shed 1 base, J shed 4 bases, and the junction held 9 bases outside the gene matches. Germline CDR1 GTSNPN, CDR2 SVGIG (reference sequence). CDR3: CAWSAPGQGILYGYTF. The CDR3 region has the DNA TGTGCCTGGAGTGCCCCGGGACAGGGGATTCTCTATGGCTACACCTTC.